This T cell receptor beta chain was profiled in a study of T cell repertoires in cytomegalovirus infection. Study-wide points: Clonotype analysis showed dominance of the ex vivo response by HLA-C-restricted CMV-specific TCR beta clonotypes.

The germline V gene encodes CDR1 DFQATT and CDR2 SNEGSKA (reference sequence). V was clipped by 0 bases and J by 4 bases; unmatched bases: 7. The CDR3 is 15 residues long. TCRdb independently ran MiXCR on the reads; one entry per CDR3 protein. The profile shows just under 500,000 distinct CDR3 sequences, 33% of them singletons. On this clonotype itself: Its target is not known.

This chain uses TRBV20-1 with TRBJ2-3; TRBD2 matches at 7 bases. The source was cultured PBMCs, collected from culture after CMV antigen stimulation. The TCR originated in a human donor in good health (CMV status not recorded). Some clones in this sample may be carry-over from other donors' samples. Written as DNA, the CDR3 is TGCAGTGCTAGAGATTTCGCGGGAGTAGCAGATACGCAGTATTTT. This gives the protein CSARDFAGVADTQYF.